Below, 19 T cell receptor beta chains from the same sample are listed, as sequenced in a study of T cells after yellow fever vaccination. TCRdb analysed the 5' RACE reads with MiXCR anew, one entry per CDR3 protein. Of 400,000 or so distinct CDR3 sequences listed, roughly 6.2% are singletons. The sequencing used PBMCs, collected 5 days after the yellow fever booster vaccination. These receptors were taken from a man aged 25 to 40 who received the YFV17D yellow fever vaccine.

This clonotype came up a few times. This chain joins TRBV7-2 and TRBJ2-3; unclear D gene. With 1 base removed from V and 9 bases from J, the gap between germline ends came to 2 bases. CDR1 and CDR2 (germline): SGHTA, FQGNSA. The CDR3 is made up of 10 amino acids. The CDR3 is CASSLGTQYF. The CDR3 DNA is TGTGCCAGCAGCTTAGGCACGCAGTATTTT.

The chain links TRBV5-1 to TRBJ2-1, with D uncertain. Deletions cut 0 bases from V and 0 bases from J, with 10 bases between. This CDR3 comprises 16 residues. Germline values: CDR1 SGHRS, CDR2 YFSETQ. The CDR3 protein is CASSLEALSSYNEQFF. The DNA for the CDR3 is TGCGCCAGCAGCTTGGAGGCTCTAAGCTCCTACAATGAGCAGTTCTTC.

The V and J genes are TRBV7-2 and TRBJ2-1; D is undetermined. Germline V gene lookup returns CDR1 SGHTA and CDR2 FQGNSA. Trimming removed 5 bases at V and 0 bases at J, with 14 bases between. This CDR3 is built from 16 residues. In DNA form, the CDR3 reads TGTGCCAGCAGCCGTGGGTTGGGGTACTCCTACAATGAGCAGTTCTTC. It is translated as CASSRGLGYSYNEQFF.

This clonotype came up a few times. A read error is possible here, since a much larger clone lies one base away. This rearrangement joins TRBV20-1 to TRBJ2-3, with D perhaps matching TRBD1 (5 bases). The CDR3 extends over 16 amino acids. Per the germline V gene, CDR1 is DFQATT and CDR2 is SNEGSKA (reference sequence). The CDR3 loop reads CCARDSGRDYTDTQYF. Written as DNA, the CDR3 is TGCTGTGCTAGAGATTCTGGCAGGGATTACACAGATACGCAGTATTTT.

The table lists this clonotype with a few counts. V and J are TRBV29-1 and TRBJ1-1; a possible D gene is TRBD1 (5 bases). Germline V gene data show CDR1 as SQVTM and CDR2 as ANQGSEA. Trimming shortened V by 7 bases and J by 0 bases, and 21 bases separated the two germline ends. The CDR3 runs to 16 residues. The chain's CDR3 is CSGGFRSALMNTEAFF. Here the CDR3 DNA reads TGCAGCGGGGGGTTCAGGTCTGCCCTTATGAACACTGAAGCTTTCTTT.

This chain uses TRBV20-1 with TRBJ2-3, with D perhaps matching TRBD2 (5 bases). Deletions cut 5 bases from V and 3 bases from J, with 12 bases between. This CDR3 region has 13 residues. In germline, CDR1 is DFQATT, CDR2 SNEGSKA (reference sequence). The DNA of the CDR3 is TGCAGTGCTCCAAAACGAGGGACAGATACGCAGTATTTT. Protein product: CSAPKRGTDTQYF.

This clonotype was counted a few times. V and J are TRBV12-3 or TRBV12-4 and TRBJ2-7; TRBD2 matches at 7 bases. Trimming at V came to 4 bases and at J to 3 bases, leaving 0 bases not matched to a gene. CDR3 length: 12 amino acids. In DNA form, the CDR3 reads TGTGCCAGCAGTTGGACTAGCTACGAGCAGTACTTC. This gives the protein CASSWTSYEQYF.

This clonotype has only a few counts. Germline is not matched at one junction end, which may reflect a read error. This chain uses TRBV11-2 with TRBJ2-2; 8 bases line up with TRBD2. Germline loops: CDR1 SGHAT, CDR2 FQNNGV. The CDR3 contains 17 residues. CDR3 sequence (DNA): TGTGCCAGCAGTTCGTTAGCGGGAACATCAAACATCGGGGAGCTGTTTTTT. Its translation is CASSSLAGTSNIGELFF.

This clonotype was detected only a few times. The gene calls are TRBV5-1 and TRBJ2-3, with D uncertain. V lost 6 bases, J lost 3 bases, and 5 bases lay in between. Germline CDR1 and CDR2: SGHRS and YFSETQ. The CDR3 covers 11 residues. The CDR3 loop is CASKRTDTQYF. The CDR3 DNA is TGCGCCAGCAAGAGAACAGATACGCAGTATTTT.

The chain joins TRBV2 to TRBJ2-5, with a possible D match to TRBD2 (5 bases). The CDR3 is made up of 13 amino acids. The V gene lost 3 bases and the J gene lost 3 bases, with 8 bases spanning the gap. Per the germline V gene, CDR1 is SNHLY and CDR2 is FYNNEI. The CDR3 bases are TGTGCCAGCAGTGATAAGGGAGAAGAGACCCAGTACTTC. Amino acid sequence: CASSDKGEETQYF.

This clonotype occurred a few times. The rearrangement links TRBV28 to TRBJ2-1; D not certain. V lost 5 bases and J lost 0, with 11 bases in between. In germline, CDR1 is MDHEN, CDR2 SYDVKM. This CDR3 has 15 amino acids. CDR3 sequence: CASSPPIASYNEQFF. CDR3 nucleotides: TGTGCCAGCAGTCCCCCCATTGCCTCCTACAATGAGCAGTTCTTC.

This clonotype was counted many times. The rearrangement links TRBV6-2 or TRBV6-3 to TRBJ1-6; 7 positions match TRBD1. Trimming removed 2 bases from V and 8 bases from J; junction bases left unmatched: 3. Per germline, CDR1 MNHEY and CDR2 SVGEGT. This CDR3 region has 14 residues. The CDR3 protein is CASSYARGYSPLHF. In nucleotides, the CDR3 is TGTGCCAGCAGTTACGCCAGGGGGTATTCACCCCTCCACTTT.

Many counts were recorded for this clonotype. The V call is TRBV5-1, the J call TRBJ2-2; D is unresolved. CDR1 is SGHRS, CDR2 YFSETQ, per germline. CDR3 size: 13 residues. Between the trimmed V and J ends, which lost 4 bases and 8 bases, there was a span of 12 bases. CDR3 amino acids: CASSPLSVGELFF. The CDR3, as DNA: TGCGCCAGCAGCCCGCTGAGTGTTGGGGAGCTGTTTTTT.

This clonotype was picked up many times. J is TRBJ2-1 and V is TRBV6-1; the D gene is possibly TRBD2 (5 bases). Germline V gene data show CDR1 as MNHNS and CDR2 as SASEGT. The germline V and J ends were trimmed by 6 bases and 5 bases, with 14 bases remaining between them. The CDR3 covers 14 residues. This chain's CDR3 is CASSVRGQNNEQFF. In nucleotides, the CDR3 is TGTGCCAGCAGCGTCCGCGGGCAGAACAATGAGCAGTTCTTC.

This clonotype showed up just a few times. The chain links TRBV20-1 to TRBJ2-3; 12 positions agree with TRBD2. V dropped 6 bases and J dropped 0; count of bases not matched to a gene: 7. The CDR3 runs to 16 residues. Germline lookup yields CDR1 DFQATT and CDR2 SNEGSKA (reference sequence). CDR3 region: CSALAGGLPSTDTQYF. The CDR3 nucleotides are TGCAGTGCACTAGCGGGAGGCCTACCCAGCACAGATACGCAGTATTTT.

This clonotype showed up just a few times. V usage is TRBV15 and J usage is TRBJ2-7; D gene uncertain. Deletions cut 1 base from V and 2 bases from J, with 9 bases between. This CDR3 spans 14 amino acids. Per the germline V gene, CDR1 is LNHNV and CDR2 is YYDKDF (reference sequence). In DNA, the CDR3 is TGTGCCACCAGCAGAGTGGTACCCCCCTACGAGCAGTACTTC. Translated: CATSRVVPPYEQYF.

This clonotype was seen more than once but under ten times. J is TRBJ1-3 and V is TRBV6-1, with 7 bases identical to TRBD1. The CDR3 length is 17 residues. Germline loops: CDR1 MNHNS, CDR2 SASEGT. J lost 2 bases, V lost 8 bases, and 15 bases had no gene match. The CDR3 is CASSTGNPKSAGNTIYF. CDR3 coding DNA: TGTGCCAGCTCGACAGGGAACCCAAAAAGCGCTGGAAACACCATATATTTT.

The sample holds a few counts of this clonotype. The rearrangement uses TRBV20-1 and TRBJ2-7, with D hard to call. The CDR3 covers 12 residues. Germline V lookup: CDR1 DFQATT, CDR2 SNEGSKA (reference sequence). V lost 1 base and J 1 base, leaving 5 bases between the germline ends. The CDR3 loop reads CSARGRSYEQYF. The CDR3 DNA reads TGCAGTGCTAGAGGCAGATCCTACGAGCAGTACTTC.

This clonotype showed up many times. The genes are TRBV4-3 and TRBJ2-2; 7 positions agree with TRBD1. J lost 8 bases, V lost 3 bases, and 6 bases had no gene match. Germline V gene lookup returns CDR1 LGHNA and CDR2 YSLEER. CDR3 length: 14 amino acids. The CDR3 DNA reads TGCGCCAGCAGCCACCAGACAGGGTATGGGGAGCTGTTTTTT. It specifies CASSHQTGYGELFF.